The rows below give T cell receptor beta chains drawn from one sample of a study of T cells after yellow fever vaccination. TCRdb ran MiXCR on the 5' RACE reads and lists one entry per CDR3 protein. The sample lists 110,000 or so distinct CDR3 sequences; more than 5.5% were seen once. Here the sequenced sample was CD4+ T cells sorted from PBMCs, taken around 45 days after the first yellow fever vaccination. The origin of the receptors is a man aged 18-30 years who received the YFV17D yellow fever vaccine. CDR3s include the opening cysteine and the closing phenylalanine or tryptophan.

J,V,CDR3
TRBJ1-5,TRBV19,CASSRQAYSNQPQHF
TRBJ1-1,TRBV12-3/TRBV12-4,CASSGLGTTAFF
TRBJ2-7,TRBV7-2,CASSFTSGLNGEQYF
TRBJ2-2,TRBV6-2/TRBV6-3,CASRNGEKYTGELFF
TRBJ1-2,TRBV10-3,CAISVSADNYGYTF
TRBJ2-6,TRBV12-3/TRBV12-4,CASSLHASGANVLTF
TRBJ1-5,TRBV12-3/TRBV12-4,CASSPSRGNQPQHF
TRBJ2-6,TRBV4-3,CASSQEGGIRVSGANVLTF
TRBJ2-6,TRBV25-1,CASSGGYDSGANVLTF
TRBJ2-2,TRBV10-3,CAIRIPITGELFF
TRBJ1-2,TRBV6-1,CASSLRDLRGDGYTF
TRBJ1-1,TRBV24-1,CATRTGAAQGEAFF
TRBJ2-3,TRBV11-2,CASSLYSIGTSGGDTQYF
TRBJ2-5,TRBV29-1,CSVMARGSETQYF
TRBJ2-5,TRBV5-1,CASSLSHQETQYF
TRBJ2-3,TRBV6-1,CASSDVPHSTDTQYF
TRBJ1-1,TRBV12-3/TRBV12-4,CASSASQGVNAFF
TRBJ2-7,TRBV5-1,CASSATGLRSYEQYF
TRBJ1-4,TRBV20-1,CSATPHRGTNEKLFF
TRBJ2-1,TRBV7-2,CASSTYEVREQFF
TRBJ2-5,TRBV5-1,CASSFGTAETQYF
TRBJ2-2,TRBV5-1,CASSSLGGGGELFF
TRBJ2-3,TRBV29-1,CSVDVSTDTQYF
TRBJ2-5,TRBV20-1,CSAREGGGATDETQYF
TRBJ1-2,TRBV6-2/TRBV6-3,CASSLAGTGVRDGYTF
TRBJ2-4,TRBV24-1,CATSDPILQGGIQYF
TRBJ2-2,TRBV18,CASSIFQEANTGELFF
TRBJ2-3,TRBV5-1,CASSLAVTGGTDTQYF
TRBJ2-2,TRBV2,CASSDTGTINTGELFF
TRBJ2-7,TRBV4-3,CASSQLRGLEQYF
TRBJ1-5,TRBV7-6,CASSLYPQGGQPQHF
TRBJ2-5,TRBV7-2,CASSLEAAQETQYF
TRBJ1-1,TRBV11-2,CASSLEQGPNTEAFF
TRBJ2-3,TRBV7-9,CADSVAGGITDTQYF
TRBJ2-6,TRBV5-5,CASSLAAPGRGANVLTF
TRBJ1-2,TRBV7-2,CASSLRGTPRTGYTF
TRBJ2-3,TRBV12-3/TRBV12-4,CASSTSGVADTQYF
TRBJ2-5,TRBV7-2,CASSPGPRETQYF
TRBJ1-5,TRBV23-1,CASSPQTQTGPATRYSNQPQHF
TRBJ2-3,TRBV28,CASSHSGLSTDTQYF
TRBJ1-1,TRBV6-2/TRBV6-3,CASSYLGFGTEAFF
TRBJ2-7,TRBV5-1,CASSLGTGATYEQYF